This T cell receptor (beta chain) was found in a study of metastatic and nonmetastatic thyroid tumors. Patients had received no treatment of any kind before thyroid surgery. TCRdb reprocessed the PCR reads via MiXCR. Here the sample spans under 35,000 clones, around 25% being singletons. Germline CDR1 MNHNY, CDR2 SVGAGI (reference sequence). Deletions cut 0 bases from V and 5 bases from J, with 14 bases between. The length of the CDR3 is 15 residues. This clone has just a few counts. The specimen sequenced was blood. This receptor was taken from a female donor with papillary thyroid cancer or a benign thyroid nodule (not recorded which). Some clones in this sample may be carry-over from other donors' samples. The rearrangement uses TRBV6-6 and TRBJ2-7; D remains unclear. CDR3 region: CASSYSRAATNEQYF. CDR3 nucleotides: TGTGCCAGCAGTTACTCACGGGCAGCCACGAACGAGCAGTACTTC.